These 17 T cell receptor beta chains were all obtained from the same sample, sequenced in a study of cytomegalovirus exposure and HLA in healthy donors. The protocol was immunoSEQ multiplex PCR, while the TCRdb copy is restricted to in-frame clones and leaves out a portion. The sample consists of 200,000 to 300,000 clones, 86% of them appearing once. The specimen sequenced was PBMCs. The receptors shown here come from a woman in her thirties in good health and CMV-seropositive.

The chain uses TRBV4-1 and TRBJ2-1; 7 bases are a match to TRBD2. Germline CDR1 and CDR2: MGHRA and YSYEKL. Trimming took 4 bases from V and 2 from J; bases not matched to a gene: 8. The length of the CDR3 is 16 residues. In DNA, the CDR3 is TGCGCCAGCAGCCTATTCAGCGGGGAGACCTACAATGAGCAGTTCTTC. It specifies CASSLFSGETYNEQFF.

The V and J genes are TRBV6-5 and TRBJ2-2, with 8 bases identical to TRBD2. The CDR3 contains 14 residues. From germline, CDR1 is MNHEY and CDR2 SVGAGI. V shed 7 bases, J shed 6 bases, and the junction held 7 bases outside the gene matches. The CDR3 region has the DNA TGTGCCAGCATCCAAAGCGGGAGTGCCGGGGAGCTGTTTTTT. Protein sequence: CASIQSGSAGELFF.

The chain joins TRBV5-1 to TRBJ2-7, with 14 bases matching TRBD2. V was clipped by 4 bases and J by 4 bases; unmatched bases: 4. Germline V lookup: CDR1 SGHRS, CDR2 YFSETQ. This CDR3 contains 15 residues. The CDR3 bases are TGCGCCAGCAGCCGGGGACTAGCGGGAGCTTACGAGCAGTACTTC. It is translated as CASSRGLAGAYEQYF. The full variable domain, its missing parts supplied by reference TRBV5-1 and TRBJ2-7, is KAGVTQTPRYLIKTRGQQVTLSCSPISGHRSVSWYQQTPGQGLQFLFEYFSETQRNKGNFPGRFSGRQFSNSRSEMNVSTLELGDSALYLCASSRGLAGAYEQYFGPGTRLTVT.

The chain has TRBV28 and TRBJ2-1, with TRBD2 as a possible D gene (6 bases). Trimming removed 5 bases from V and 6 bases from J, with 14 bases in between. This CDR3 contains 14 residues. CDR1 and CDR2 from the germline V gene are MDHEN and SYDVKM. CDR3 DNA sequence: TGTGCCAGCAGTATTAGCGGCCTTCTCAATGAGCAGTTCTTC. This encodes CASSISGLLNEQFF.

V usage is TRBV27 and J usage is TRBJ2-7; D gene unclear. The V gene's germline CDR1 is MNHEY and CDR2 SMNVEV (reference sequence). V was trimmed by 3 bases and J by 0 bases, leaving 9 bases between them. There are 14 residues in the CDR3. CDR3 nucleotides: TGTGCCAGCAGTTTGGGCAGGCGCTCCTACGAGCAGTACTTC. It translates to CASSLGRRSYEQYF.

The chain employs TRBV5-1 and TRBJ1-1; 7 bases map to TRBD1. The CDR3 is 12 amino acids. With V trimmed by 0 bases and J by 11 bases, 4 bases remained unmatched. Per germline, CDR1 SGHRS and CDR2 YFSETQ. Here the CDR3 reads CASSLEGARAFF. The CDR3 DNA is TGCGCCAGCAGCTTGGAGGGGGCAAGGGCTTTCTTT.

The rearrangement links TRBV29-1 to TRBJ1-2; 7 positions match TRBD1. Trimming cost V 7 bases and J 4 bases; bases outside gene matches: 9. The germline V gene has CDR1 SQVTM and CDR2 ANQGSEA. The CDR3 extends over 13 amino acids. In nucleotides, the CDR3 is TGCAGCGCCGTAGGGGGCGGATTCTATGGCTACACCTTC. It encodes CSAVGGGFYGYTF.

The chain links TRBV19 to TRBJ1-5; unclear D gene. From germline, CDR1 is LNHDA and CDR2 SQIVND (reference sequence). This CDR3 has 14 residues. The V end was cut by 5 bases, the J end by 6 bases, with 14 bases between. The CDR3 nucleotides read TGTGCCAGTAGTCCGGGTCCTACTACTCAGCCCCAGCATTTT. Amino acid sequence: CASSPGPTTQPQHF.

The V gene is TRBV20-1, the J gene TRBJ2-7; no definite D call. Per germline, CDR1 DFQATT and CDR2 SNEGSKA (reference sequence). There are 11 residues in the CDR3. Deletions cut 8 bases from V and 3 bases from J, with 11 bases between. CDR3 protein: CSPGRVYEQYF. The CDR3 DNA follows: TGCAGTCCTGGTCGGGTCTACGAGCAGTACTTC.

This clone was seen a few times. The V gene is TRBV28, the J gene TRBJ2-6; TRBD2 agrees at 9 bases. V trimming: 5 bases; J trimming: 2 bases; junction bases outside the gene matches: 7. CDR3 length: 17 amino acids. Germline V gene sequence: CDR1 MDHEN, CDR2 SYDVKM. This CDR3 reads CASSAGGRGTGANVLTF. As DNA, the CDR3 is TGTGCCAGCAGTGCGGGCGGGAGGGGGACTGGGGCCAACGTCCTGACTTTC.

The chain uses TRBV19 and TRBJ2-5, with 8 bases that match TRBD1. The V gene end was trimmed by 5 bases and the J gene end by 5 bases; junction bases not matched to a gene: 4. CDR3 length equals 13 residues. From germline, CDR1 is LNHDA and CDR2 SQIVND (reference sequence). CDR3 amino acids: CASSRGTGETQYF. DNA for the CDR3: TGTGCCAGTAGTCGGGGGACAGGCGAGACCCAGTACTTC.

The chain links TRBV4-2 to TRBJ2-2, with 7 bases matching TRBD2. Germline lookup yields CDR1 LGHNA and CDR2 YNFKEQ. This CDR3 spans 17 amino acids. Unmatched junction bases numbered 12, after V lost 0 bases and J lost 8 bases. The CDR3 loop is CASSQEGSGRAAGELFF. CDR3 DNA: TGTGCCAGCAGCCAAGAGGGTAGCGGGCGGGCTGCTGGGGAGCTGTTTTTT.

This clone turned up a few times. The gene calls are TRBV7-3 and TRBJ2-2; D gene ambiguous. The ends were cut back, 4 bases at V and 1 base at J, with 7 bases in the middle. This CDR3 region has 14 residues. Germline V gives CDR1 SGHTA, CDR2 FQGTGA. The CDR3 DNA follows: TGTGCCAGCAGCTCGAGAGGGAACACCGGGGAGCTGTTTTTT. Amino acid sequence: CASSSRGNTGELFF.

This sequence joins TRBV4-1 and TRBJ2-1, with D possibly being TRBD2 (6 bases). Germline V gene lookup returns CDR1 MGHRA and CDR2 YSYEKL. Trimming cost V 7 bases and J 0 bases, with 13 bases left between them. CDR3 length: 15 residues. As DNA, the CDR3 is TGCGCCAGCAACAATCCGGGACTCTCCTACAATGAGCAGTTCTTC. Its protein is CASNNPGLSYNEQFF.

This rearrangement joins TRBV18 to TRBJ1-5; D gene uncertain. V lost 3 bases and J lost 2, with 20 bases in between. The CDR3 runs to 18 residues. The V gene's germline CDR1 is KGHSH and CDR2 LQKENI. DNA of the CDR3: TGTGCCAGCTCACCGGGCCGTGTGGGAGAGCGGGGCAATCAGCCCCAGCATTTT. Protein: CASSPGRVGERGNQPQHF.

The chain employs TRBV5-6 and TRBJ2-7; 9 bases fit TRBD1. The trim removed 4 bases at V and 3 bases at J, leaving 8 bases unmatched. Germline V gene sequence: CDR1 SGHDT, CDR2 YYEEEE. The CDR3 spans 15 residues. The CDR3 here is CASSPGTGQGYEQYF. DNA for the CDR3: TGTGCCAGCAGCCCAGGGACGGGACAGGGCTACGAGCAGTACTTC.

This clone was found once. J is TRBJ2-3 and V is TRBV7-9; D unclear. V was trimmed by 1 base and J by 0 bases, leaving 5 bases between them. This CDR3 has 14 amino acids. CDR1 and CDR2 (germline): SEHNR, FQNEAQ (reference sequence). The CDR3 loop is CASSLDLSTDTQYF. DNA of the CDR3: TGTGCCAGCAGCTTAGATCTTAGCACAGATACGCAGTATTTT.